A selection of T cell receptor beta chains follows, all from one sample in a study of T cells in Graves' hyperthyroidism and ophthalmopathy. TCRdb redid the calling of the multiplex PCR reads with MiXCR, one entry per CDR3 protein. The table lists hundreds of thousands of distinct CDR3 sequences, roughly 13% of them singletons. The sample was blood. These receptors were taken from a woman in her late teens or twenties with Graves' hyperthyroidism. Each CDR3 is given with its conserved first and last residue. D genes are given only for firm matches. Clone size is not always given. Where it is, it says once, few, many or a class for expanded clones.

d_call j_call clone_size v_call cdr3_aa cdr3_nt
- TRBJ2-7 - TRBV19 CASSIEGGLTYEQYF TGTGCCAGTAGTATCGAGGGGGGACTCACCTACGAGCAGTACTTC
- TRBJ1-6 - TRBV6-1 CASSYAGINSPLHF TGTGCCAGCAGTTACGCGGGAATCAATTCACCCCTCCACTTT
TRBD1 TRBJ2-3 many TRBV20-1 CSATRTGPSDTQYF TGCAGTGCTACTCGGACAGGCCCCTCCGATACGCAGTATTTT
- TRBJ2-5 many TRBV3-1 CASSQHGPQETQYF TGTGCCAGCAGCCAACACGGGCCCCAAGAGACCCAGTACTTC
- TRBJ2-3 many TRBV5-5 CASSLVVPGWTDTQYF TGTGCCAGCAGCTTGGTTGTTCCTGGATGGACAGATACGCAGTATTTT
- TRBJ2-1 many TRBV12-3/TRBV12-4 CASSLEGQGQHEQFF TGTGCCAGCAGTTTAGAGGGGCAGGGTCAGCATGAGCAGTTCTTC
- TRBJ1-2 - TRBV19 CASSIVGRENYGYTF TGTGCCAGTAGTATAGTCGGACGGGAAAACTATGGCTACACCTTC
- TRBJ2-3 many TRBV3-1 CASSATADTQYF TGTGCCAGCAGCGCTACAGCAGATACGCAGTATTTT
- TRBJ1-6 many TRBV3-1 CASSQEGPNSPLHF TGTGCCAGCAGCCAAGAGGGTCCTAATTCACCCCTCCACTTT
TRBD1 TRBJ1-4 many TRBV12-3/TRBV12-4 CASTRTGKGEKLFF TGTGCCAGCACCCGGACAGGGAAGGGCGAAAAACTGTTTTTT
- TRBJ1-1 many TRBV9 CASSVSGGTEAFF TGTGCCAGCAGCGTATCGGGCGGGACTGAAGCTTTCTTT
- TRBJ1-6 - TRBV9 CASSSSTLNSPLHF TGTGCCAGCAGCAGCAGTACCCTTAATTCACCCCTCCACTTT
- TRBJ1-1 many TRBV20-1 CSARDLGRVNTEAFF TGCAGTGCTAGAGATCTAGGGAGGGTGAACACTGAAGCTTTCTTT
- TRBJ1-2 many TRBV28 CASTQEWGGGYTF TGTGCCAGCACCCAAGAATGGGGAGGCGGCTACACCTTC
TRBD1 TRBJ1-4 few TRBV27 CASGQGTAWKKLFF TGTGCCAGCGGTCAAGGGACAGCTTGGAAAAAACTGTTTTTT
- TRBJ2-2 many TRBV27 CASSPWNTGELFF TGTGCCAGCAGTCCCTGGAACACCGGGGAGCTGTTTTTT
- TRBJ2-5 many TRBV24-1 CATSDTGTPPQETQYF TGTGCCACCAGTGATACGGGGACACCTCCCCAAGAGACCCAGTACTTC
- TRBJ2-2 - TRBV6-1 CASSEIGGSNTGELVF TGTGCCAGCAGTGAGATCGGGGGATCGAACACCGGGGAGCTGGTTTTT
- TRBJ1-4 - TRBV14 CASSLLATNEKLFF TGTGCCAGCAGCCTGCTTGCAACTAATGAAAAACTGTTTTTT
TRBD1 TRBJ1-2 many TRBV6-1 CASSFDRVGYGYTF TGTGCCAGCAGTTTCGACAGGGTGGGCTATGGCTACACCTTC
- TRBJ1-1 many TRBV5-1 CASSLGYVNTEAFF TGCGCCAGCAGCTTGGGGTACGTGAACACTGAAGCTTTCTTT
- TRBJ2-6 many TRBV24-1 CATSDPPGRSGANVLTF TGTGCCACCAGTGATCCGCCAGGGCGTTCTGGGGCCAACGTCCTGACTTTC
- TRBJ2-2 - TRBV29-1 CSVVGRAGELFF TGCAGCGTTGTGGGCAGGGCCGGGGAGCTGTTTTTT
TRBD2 TRBJ2-7 many TRBV6-1 CAAAATSGSLYEQYF TGTGCCGCGGCGGCGACTAGCGGGAGTTTGTACGAGCAGTACTTC
TRBD1 TRBJ2-4 many TRBV12-3/TRBV12-4 CASSLQGAAENIQYF TGTGCCAGCAGCTTACAGGGGGCAGCCGAAAACATTCAGTACTTC
- TRBJ2-1 many TRBV2 CASNGYPYNEQFF TGTGCCAGCAACGGTTACCCCTACAATGAGCAGTTCTTC
TRBD1 TRBJ2-7 - TRBV18 CASSHRDSAYEQYF TGTGCCAGCTCACACCGGGACAGCGCATACGAGCAGTACTTC
- TRBJ1-5 few TRBV19 CASSWVNQPQHF TGTGCCAGTAGCTGGGTCAATCAGCCCCAGCATTTT
- TRBJ2-2 - TRBV19 CASSMVQGSTGELFF TGTGCCAGTAGTATGGTCCAGGGGAGCACCGGGGAGCTGTTTTTT
- TRBJ1-4 many TRBV6-5 CASSYSGESGKLFF TGTGCCAGCAGTTACTCCGGAGAATCCGGGAAACTGTTTTTT
- TRBJ1-5 - TRBV27 CASRTGRNSNQPQHF TGTGCCAGCAGAACCGGGAGAAATAGCAATCAGCCCCAGCATTTT
TRBD1 TRBJ2-2 few TRBV29-1 CSVEGQGAGELFF TGCAGCGTTGAGGGACAGGGGGCCGGGGAGCTGTTTTTT
- TRBJ1-2 many TRBV18 CASSPRDLNYGYTF TGTGCCAGCTCACCACGCGATCTGAACTATGGCTACACCTTC
- TRBJ2-7 - TRBV4-2 CASSQATPGVVSYEQYF TGTGCCAGCAGCCAAGCCACCCCGGGGGTGGTCTCCTACGAGCAGTACTTC
- TRBJ2-3 many TRBV7-2 CASSSRGTADTQYF TGTGCCAGCAGCTCCAGGGGTACCGCAGATACGCAGTATTTT
- TRBJ1-1 many TRBV3-1 CASSQGRAAEAFF TGTGCCAGCAGCCAAGGTAGGGCGGCTGAAGCTTTCTTT
- TRBJ2-5 many TRBV20-1 CSAGRQETQYF TGCAGTGCGGGCAGACAAGAGACCCAGTACTTC
- TRBJ1-1 - TRBV29-1 CSIEKRDLNTEAFF TGCAGCATTGAAAAGAGGGACCTGAACACCGAAGCTTTCTTT
- TRBJ2-1 few TRBV19 CASRGGASSYNEQFF TGTGCCAGTAGAGGAGGTGCCAGCTCCTACAATGAGCAGTTCTTC
TRBD2 TRBJ2-7 many TRBV7-2 CASSPGGRTHYEQYF TGTGCCAGCAGCCCAGGCGGGAGGACGCACTACGAGCAGTACTTC
- TRBJ2-7 many TRBV5-6 CASSFSAAGPSEQYF TGTGCCAGCAGCTTCTCGGCGGCGGGGCCCAGCGAGCAGTACTTC
- TRBJ2-5 few TRBV19 CATSRGFQETQYF TGTGCCACCTCCAGGGGCTTTCAAGAGACCCAGTACTTC
- TRBJ2-7 many TRBV18 CASSIAGAYEQYF TGTGCCAGCTCAATAGCAGGGGCCTACGAGCAGTACTTC
TRBD1 TRBJ2-3 few TRBV7-9 CASSLGTGGAAEDTQYF TGTGCCAGCAGCTTAGGGACAGGGGGCGCAGCAGAAGATACGCAGTATTTT
- TRBJ1-2 - TRBV19 CASSMGSWSQDLYGYTF TGTGCCAGTAGTATGGGCTCCTGGTCACAAGACCTCTATGGCTACACCTTC
- TRBJ2-7 many TRBV30 CAWSVRDKDYEQYF TGTGCCTGGAGTGTACGTGACAAAGACTACGAGCAGTACTTC
- TRBJ1-5 many TRBV2 CASTAWGRQPQHF TGTGCCAGCACGGCGTGGGGGAGACAGCCCCAGCATTTT
- TRBJ1-5 many TRBV6-5 CASSWGVGQPQHF TGTGCCAGCAGTTGGGGGGTCGGGCAGCCCCAGCATTTT
TRBD1 TRBJ1-2 - TRBV6-1 CASTGDRASGGYTF TGTGCCAGCACCGGGGACAGAGCGTCTGGTGGCTACACCTTC
TRBD1 TRBJ1-1 - TRBV9 CASSVATGGRTEAFF TGTGCCAGCAGCGTAGCGACAGGGGGTCGCACTGAAGCTTTCTTT